This entry features one TCR beta chain sequence. Repertoires were generated with immunoSEQ multiplex PCR, while TCRdb's copy carries only in-frame clones and drops some. This sample has 110,000 to 150,000 clones, with roughly 83% found just once. Categorization into cohorts depended on clinical history that participants reported. The data stem from a study of blood T cell repertoires in COVID-19. Across the whole study: The United States, Italy and Spain were the sources of the acute and convalescent COVID-19 samples.

This clonotype originated in a man in his forties or fifties who had recovered from COVID-19. The material sequenced was PBMCs or T cells enriched from blood (not recorded which).

The CDR3 here is CASSYWPGGADTQYF. The DNA of the CDR3 is TGTGCCAGCAGTTATTGGCCCGGAGGTGCAGATACGCAGTATTTT. The chain uses TRBV27 and TRBJ2-3; D possibly corresponds to TRBD2 (5 bases). This CDR3 has 15 amino acids. V was pared by 4 bases and J by 4 bases, with 15 bases between. The germline V gene encodes CDR1 MNHEY and CDR2 SMNVEV (reference sequence).